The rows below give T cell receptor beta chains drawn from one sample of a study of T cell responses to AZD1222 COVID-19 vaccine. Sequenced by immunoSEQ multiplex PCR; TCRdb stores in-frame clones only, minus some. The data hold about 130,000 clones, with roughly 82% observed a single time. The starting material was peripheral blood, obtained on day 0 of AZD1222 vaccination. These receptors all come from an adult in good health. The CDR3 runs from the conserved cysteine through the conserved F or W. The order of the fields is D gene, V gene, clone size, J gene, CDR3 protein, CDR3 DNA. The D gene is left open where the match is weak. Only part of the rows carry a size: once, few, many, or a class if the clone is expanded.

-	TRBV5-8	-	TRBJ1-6	CASSSREGSYNSPLHF	TGTGCCAGCAGCTCCAGGGAAGGGTCCTATAATTCACCCCTCCACTTT
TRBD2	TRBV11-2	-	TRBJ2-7	CASSLGGGNVFYEQYF	TGTGCCAGCAGCTTAGGGGGGGGAAATGTATTCTACGAGCAGTACTTC
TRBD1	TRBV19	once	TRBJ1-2	CASLAPGQATNYGYTF	TGTGCCAGTCTGGCACCGGGACAGGCCACTAACTATGGCTACACCTTC
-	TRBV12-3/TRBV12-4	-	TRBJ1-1	CASTTQGTEAFF	TGTGCCAGCACCACTCAGGGAACTGAAGCTTTCTTT
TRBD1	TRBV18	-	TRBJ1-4	CASSPLTGGPTTNEKLFF	TGTGCCAGCTCACCGTTGACAGGGGGCCCTACAACTAATGAAAAACTGTTTTTT
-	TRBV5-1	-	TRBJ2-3	CASSLGGGSVDTQYF	TGCGCCAGCAGCTTGGGTGGGGGGAGTGTGGATACGCAGTATTTT
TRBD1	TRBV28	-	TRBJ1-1	CASRNRGIQNTEAFF	TGTGCCAGCAGGAACAGGGGGATCCAGAACACTGAAGCTTTCTTT
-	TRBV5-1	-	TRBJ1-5	CASSLEGRNQPQHF	TGCGCCAGCAGCTTAGAAGGGAGGAACCAGCCCCAGCATTTT
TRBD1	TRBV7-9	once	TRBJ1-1	CASSETTGGAEAFF	TGTGCCAGCAGCGAGACTACAGGGGGGGCTGAAGCTTTCTTT
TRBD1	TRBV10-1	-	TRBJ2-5	CASSESRGRETQYF	TGCGCCAGCAGTGAGTCGAGGGGGCGAGAGACCCAGTACTTC
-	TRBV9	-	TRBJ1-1	CASSVMVNTEAFF	TGTGCCAGCAGCGTAATGGTTAACACTGAAGCTTTCTTT
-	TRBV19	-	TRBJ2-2	CASRTNTGELFF	TGTGCCAGTAGGACGAACACCGGGGAGCTGTTTTTT
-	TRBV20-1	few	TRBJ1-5	CSASRVGNSNQPQHF	TGCAGTGCTAGTAGGGTAGGGAATAGCAATCAGCCCCAGCATTTT
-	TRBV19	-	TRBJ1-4	CASSRGVGEKLFF	TGTGCCAGTAGTAGGGGCGTAGGGGAAAAACTGTTTTTT
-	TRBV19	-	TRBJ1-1	CASSVTVMNTEAFF	TGTGCCAGTAGTGTGACAGTCATGAACACTGAAGCTTTCTTT
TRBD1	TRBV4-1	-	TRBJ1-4	CASSQVQTGANEKLFF	TGCGCCAGCAGCCAAGTACAGACAGGGGCTAATGAAAAACTGTTTTTT
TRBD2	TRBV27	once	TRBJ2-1	CATWTSGSVEQFF	TGTGCCACTTGGACTAGCGGGTCGGTTGAGCAGTTCTTC
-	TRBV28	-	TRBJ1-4	CASRLAAGTSRVGLFF	TGTGCCAGCAGGCTTGCAGCGGGGACTTCGAGGGTGGGCCTGTTTTTT
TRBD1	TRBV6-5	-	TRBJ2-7	CASMTNRGYEQYF	TGTGCCAGCATGACTAACAGGGGCTACGAGCAGTACTTC
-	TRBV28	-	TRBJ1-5	CASSGNQPQHF	TGTGCCAGCAGTGGGAATCAGCCCCAGCATTTT
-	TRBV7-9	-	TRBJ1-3	CASSLGNPSGNTIYF	TGTGCCAGCAGCTTAGGAAACCCCTCTGGAAACACCATATATTTT
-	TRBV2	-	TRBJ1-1	CASIIRPGGGTEAFF	TGTGCCAGCATTATACGGCCCGGAGGGGGCACTGAAGCTTTCTTT